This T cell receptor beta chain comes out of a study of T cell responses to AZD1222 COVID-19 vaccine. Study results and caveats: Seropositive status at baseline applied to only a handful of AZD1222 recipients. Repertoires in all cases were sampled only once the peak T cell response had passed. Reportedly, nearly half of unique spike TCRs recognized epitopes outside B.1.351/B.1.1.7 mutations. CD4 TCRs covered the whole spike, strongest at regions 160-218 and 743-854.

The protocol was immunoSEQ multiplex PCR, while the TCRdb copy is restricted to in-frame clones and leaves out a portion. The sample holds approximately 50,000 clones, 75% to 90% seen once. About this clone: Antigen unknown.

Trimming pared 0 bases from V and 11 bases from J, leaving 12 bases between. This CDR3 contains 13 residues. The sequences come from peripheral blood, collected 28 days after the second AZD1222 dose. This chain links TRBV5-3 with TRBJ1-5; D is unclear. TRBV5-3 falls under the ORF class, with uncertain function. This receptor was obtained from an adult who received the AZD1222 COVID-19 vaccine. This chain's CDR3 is CARSLGPPAAQHF. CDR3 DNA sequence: TGTGCCAGAAGCTTGGGACCGCCCGCTGCCCAGCATTTT.